The 2 T cell receptor beta chains below were found in one sample sequenced in a study of Graves' ophthalmopathy and Graves' hyperthyroidism. As the template, RNA transcripts were used to amplify TCR beta CDR3 regions. A first-round RT-PCR used HTBI primers, followed by a second-round multiplex PCR. Using its own MiXCR run on the multiplex PCR reads, TCRdb lists one record per CDR3 protein. The table includes roughly 60,000 distinct CDR3 sequences, about half detected once. Sequenced: peripheral blood. These receptor sequences come from an adult woman with Graves' ophthalmopathy.

Written as DNA, the CDR3 is TGTGCCATCAGCACCCTAGACACAGGAAAATCACCCCTCCACTTT. Encoded protein: CAISTLDTGKSPLHF. The genes are TRBV10-3 and TRBJ1-6; D possibly corresponds to TRBD1 (5 bases). Germline V gives CDR1 ENHRY, CDR2 SYGVKD. The CDR3 covers 15 residues. Trimming left V 6 bases short and J 10 bases short, with 19 bases between.

Judged by abundance, this clonotype is medium-sized (0.01 to 0.1%). This sequence joins TRBV10-1 and TRBJ2-5; the D gene is possibly TRBD1 (6 bases). Germline V CDR1 and CDR2: WNHNN, SYGVQD (reference sequence). CDR3 length equals 15 residues. With 0 bases removed from V and 5 bases from J, the gap between germline ends came to 13 bases. The CDR3 here is CASSESSTGRETQYF. As DNA, the CDR3 is TGCGCCAGCAGTGAGTCCTCGACAGGACGGGAGACCCAGTACTTC.